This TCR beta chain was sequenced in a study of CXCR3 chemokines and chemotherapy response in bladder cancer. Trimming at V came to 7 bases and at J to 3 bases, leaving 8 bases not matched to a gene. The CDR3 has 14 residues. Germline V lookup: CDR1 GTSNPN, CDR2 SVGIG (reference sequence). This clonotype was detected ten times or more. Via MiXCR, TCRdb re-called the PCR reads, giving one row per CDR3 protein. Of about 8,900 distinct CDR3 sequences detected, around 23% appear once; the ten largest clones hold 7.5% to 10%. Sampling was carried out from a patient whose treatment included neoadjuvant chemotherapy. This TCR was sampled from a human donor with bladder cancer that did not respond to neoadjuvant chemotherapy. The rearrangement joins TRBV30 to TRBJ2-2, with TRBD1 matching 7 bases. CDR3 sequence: CAFYHRGYTGELFF. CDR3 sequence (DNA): TGTGCCTTTTACCACAGGGGTTACACCGGGGAGCTGTTTTTT.